This TCR beta chain was sequenced for a study of blood T cells in healthy people across ages. Study outcomes and limitations: Fewer expanded clones and more diversity marked long-lived versus aged donors.

Researchers collected about 9.1 milliliters of peripheral blood from every single donor. In regard to this clonotype: The antigen remains unidentified. One end of the junction varies from germline; a read error may be responsible.

Alongside a J-beta primer mix, a sample-barcoded 5' primer served in a second PCR lasting roughly 6 to 12 cycles. Each of the cDNA molecules was tagged by a template-switch adaptor with 12 random nucleotides. TCRdb recomputed calls from the 5' RACE reads with MiXCR, one row per CDR3 protein. Of 900,000 to 950,000 distinct CDR3 sequences listed, almost 30% are singletons. This same sample was also part of a study on T cells of mothers and their children.

This sequence originates from a woman in her thirties or forties in good health. Sample: blood.

The DNA for the CDR3 is TGCGCCAGCAGCTTGGTATTCCGGACCGACAACTACGAGCAGTACTTC. It codes for CASSLVFRTDNYEQYF. The chain combines TRBV5-6 with TRBJ2-7, with D uncertain. Germline values: CDR1 SGHDT, CDR2 YYEEEE. The CDR3 consists of 16 residues.